Each of the 13 T cell receptor beta chains below was sequenced from the same sample in a study of neoadjuvant nivolumab and ipilimumab in lung cancer. The data were produced by immunoSEQ multiplex PCR, yet TCRdb's version contains in-frame clones alone and is incomplete. The repertoire has 40,000 to 55,000 clones, around 89% of them found once; the top ten carry around 3.8%. Specimen: blood, collected before neoadjuvant nivolumab, alone or with ipilimumab. Receptors originate from an adult with non-small cell lung cancer. Some clones in this sample may be carry-over from other donors' samples.

The chain couples TRBV7-9 to TRBJ1-1; D is uncertain. V lost 4 bases to trimming and J lost 1 base, with 13 bases between them. Germline CDR1 and CDR2: SEHNR and FQNEAQ (reference sequence). The CDR3 is made up of 15 amino acids. CDR3 region: CASSWRMEANTEAFF. The CDR3 bases are TGTGCCAGCAGCTGGCGTATGGAGGCGAACACTGAAGCTTTCTTT.

The rearrangement joins TRBV6-6 to TRBJ1-1, with TRBD1 as a possible D gene (5 bases). Germline CDR1 and CDR2: MNHNY and SVGAGI (reference sequence). Trimming removed 4 bases from V and 6 bases from J, with 15 bases in between. The CDR3 has 14 amino acids. The CDR3 loop reads CASSSGTPIPEAFF. For the CDR3, the DNA is TGTGCCAGCAGTTCCGGGACTCCCATCCCTGAAGCTTTCTTT.

The rearrangement joins TRBV18 to TRBJ1-5, with D uncertain. V lost 2 bases, J lost 10 bases, and 15 bases lay in between. In germline, CDR1 is KGHSH, CDR2 LQKENI. There are 14 residues in the CDR3. This CDR3 reads CASSPSPGGRPQHF. CDR3 DNA sequence: TGTGCCAGCTCACCAAGTCCGGGAGGTCGTCCCCAGCATTTT.

The chain joins TRBV5-6 to TRBJ1-2; 11 bases match TRBD1. There are 16 residues in the CDR3. With 0 bases clipped from V and 7 bases from J, the junction kept 8 bases outside the gene matches. Germline values: CDR1 SGHDT, CDR2 YYEEEE. CDR3 region: CASSLGLGQGDGGYTF. The CDR3, as DNA: TGTGCCAGCAGCTTGGGCTTGGGACAGGGGGATGGTGGCTACACCTTC.

The chain combines TRBV29-1 with TRBJ2-5; 7 bases align to TRBD1. Germline V gives CDR1 SQVTM, CDR2 ANQGSEA. The CDR3 contains 12 residues. V gave up 4 bases and J gave up 5 bases; unmatched junction bases: 4. The CDR3 region is CSVGQGRETQYF. In nucleotides, the CDR3 is TGCAGCGTTGGACAGGGTCGTGAGACCCAGTACTTC.

This clone occurred a few times. This chain uses TRBV29-1 with TRBJ1-2, with 7 bases aligning to TRBD1. Trimming cost V 7 bases and J 2 bases; bases outside gene matches: 7. In germline, CDR1 is SQVTM, CDR2 ANQGSEA. The length of the CDR3 is 13 residues. The CDR3 loop is CSASGTDNYGYTF. The CDR3 nucleotides are TGCAGCGCGTCCGGGACAGACAACTATGGCTACACCTTC.

The chain is built from TRBV5-1 and TRBJ2-7; 8 nucleotides line up with TRBD1. This CDR3 is 15 amino acids long. The V gene's germline CDR1 is SGHRS and CDR2 YFSETQ. The junction had 9 bases not matched to a gene; V was cut back by 4 bases and J by 3 bases. CDR3 nucleotides: TGCGCCAGCAGCCCACAGGGGGGAACTTTCTACGAGCAGTACTTC. It yields the protein CASSPQGGTFYEQYF.

The rearrangement joins TRBV9 to TRBJ2-1; 9 positions agree with TRBD2. The length of the CDR3 is 14 residues. Losses at the gene ends were 0 bases for V and 10 bases for J; bases not matched to a gene: 5. Per the germline V gene, CDR1 is SGDLS and CDR2 is YYNGEE. The CDR3 DNA reads TGTGCCAGCAGCGTAGCTAGCGGGGCCCAGGAGCAGTTCTTC. This gives the protein CASSVASGAQEQFF.

This chain joins TRBV5-1 and TRBJ1-2, with 11 bases lining up with TRBD1. The V gene's germline CDR1 is SGHRS and CDR2 YFSETQ. V dropped 4 bases and J dropped 6; count of bases not matched to a gene: 5. The CDR3 has 14 residues. CDR3 DNA: TGCGCCAGCAGCCGGACAGGGGGCGCTGATGGCTACACCTTC. Encoded protein: CASSRTGGADGYTF.

The chain couples TRBV18 to TRBJ1-2; D is ambiguous. The germline gives CDR1 KGHSH, CDR2 LQKENI. The CDR3 is 16 amino acids. The ends were cut back, 3 bases at V and 8 bases at J, with 22 bases in the middle. The CDR3 region has the DNA TGTGCCAGCTCACCTACGGGTCAGAGGGATTCAGACGGCTACACCTTC. Translated, it gives CASSPTGQRDSDGYTF.

The rearrangement links TRBV30 to TRBJ2-1; TRBD1 aligns across 7 bases. Germline CDR1 reads GTSNPN; CDR2 reads SVGIG (reference sequence). The CDR3 contains 11 residues. V lost 3 bases and J lost 12; bases outside the gene matches: 5. The CDR3 bases are TGTGCCTGGAGGGGACAGCTCCGGCAGTTCTTC. Amino acids: CAWRGQLRQFF. Filled out from reference TRBV30 and TRBJ2-1, the complete variable domain reads SQTIHQWPATLVQPVGSPLSLECTVEGTSNPNLYWYRQAAGRGLQLLFYSVGIGQISSEVPQNLSASRPQDRQFILSSKKLLLSDSGFYLCAWRGQLRQFFGPGTRLTVL.

This rearrangement joins TRBV11-3 to TRBJ2-3; D assignment may be TRBD1 or TRBD2 (6 bases each). Trimming removed 5 bases at V and 4 bases at J, with 16 bases between. This CDR3 spans 15 amino acids. From germline, CDR1 is SGHNT and CDR2 YENEEA. Here the CDR3 reads CASSGEGGGADTQYF. The CDR3 bases are TGTGCCAGCAGCGGCGAGGGGGGAGGCGCAGATACGCAGTATTTT.

This clone appeared once. The chain has TRBV18 and TRBJ2-6; D perhaps matches TRBD2 (6 bases). The CDR3 is 16 residues long. Trimming pared 6 bases from V and 1 base from J, leaving 13 bases between. Germline V gene sequence: CDR1 KGHSH, CDR2 LQKENI. In nucleotides, the CDR3 is TGTGCCAGCTCTAACCGGGGGAGTTCTGGGGCCAACGTCCTGACTTTC. This gives the protein CASSNRGSSGANVLTF.